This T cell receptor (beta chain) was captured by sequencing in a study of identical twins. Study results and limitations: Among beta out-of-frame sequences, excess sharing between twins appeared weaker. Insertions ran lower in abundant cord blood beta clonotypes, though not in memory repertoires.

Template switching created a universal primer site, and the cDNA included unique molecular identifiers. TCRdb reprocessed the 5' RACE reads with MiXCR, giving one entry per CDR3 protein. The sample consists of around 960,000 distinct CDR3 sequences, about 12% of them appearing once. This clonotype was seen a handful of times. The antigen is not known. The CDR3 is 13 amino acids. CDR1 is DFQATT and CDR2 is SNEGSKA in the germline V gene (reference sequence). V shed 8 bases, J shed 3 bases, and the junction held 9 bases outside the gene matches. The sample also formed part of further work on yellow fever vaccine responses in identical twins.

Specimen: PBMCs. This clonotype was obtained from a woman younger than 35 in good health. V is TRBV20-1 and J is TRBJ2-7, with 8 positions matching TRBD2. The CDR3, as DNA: TGCAGTATTATAGCGGGAACCGACTACGAGCAGTACTTC. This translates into CSIIAGTDYEQYF.